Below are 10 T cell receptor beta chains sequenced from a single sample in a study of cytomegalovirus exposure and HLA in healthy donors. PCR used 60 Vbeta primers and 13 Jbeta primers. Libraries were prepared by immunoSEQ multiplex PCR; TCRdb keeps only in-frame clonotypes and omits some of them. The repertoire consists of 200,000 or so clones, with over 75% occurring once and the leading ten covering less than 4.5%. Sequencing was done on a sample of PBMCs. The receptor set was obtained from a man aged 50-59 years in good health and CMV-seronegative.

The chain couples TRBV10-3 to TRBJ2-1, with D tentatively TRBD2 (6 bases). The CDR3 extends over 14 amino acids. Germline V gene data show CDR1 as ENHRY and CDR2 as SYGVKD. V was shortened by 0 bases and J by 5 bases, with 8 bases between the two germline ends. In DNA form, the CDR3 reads TGTGCCATCAGTGAGTCGGGACTTAACAATGAGCAGTTCTTC. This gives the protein CAISESGLNNEQFF.

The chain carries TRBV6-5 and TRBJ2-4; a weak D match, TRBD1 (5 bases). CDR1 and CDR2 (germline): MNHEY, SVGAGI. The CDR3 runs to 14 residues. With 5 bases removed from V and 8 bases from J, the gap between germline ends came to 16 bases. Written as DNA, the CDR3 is TGTGCCAGCAGTACACCGCCGGACATCGACATTCAGTACTTC. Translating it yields CASSTPPDIDIQYF.

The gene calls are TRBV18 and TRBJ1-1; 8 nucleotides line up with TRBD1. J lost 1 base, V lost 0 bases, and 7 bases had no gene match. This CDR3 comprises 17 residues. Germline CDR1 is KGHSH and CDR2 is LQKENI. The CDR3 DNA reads TGTGCCAGCTCACCACCGGGTGGGACAGGTCAGAACACTGAAGCTTTCTTT. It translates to CASSPPGGTGQNTEAFF. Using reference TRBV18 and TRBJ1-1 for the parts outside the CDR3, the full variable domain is NAGVMQNPRHLVRRRGQEARLRCSPMKGHSHVYWYRQLPEEGLKFMVYLQKENIIDESGMPKERFSAEFPKEGPSILRIQQVVRGDSAAYFCASSPPGGTGQNTEAFFGQGTRLTVV.

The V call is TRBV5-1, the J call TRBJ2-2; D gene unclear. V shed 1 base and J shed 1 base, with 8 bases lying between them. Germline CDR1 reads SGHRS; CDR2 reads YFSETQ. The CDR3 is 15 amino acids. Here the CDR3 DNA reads TGCGCCAGCAGCTTGACGGTAGTGAACACCGGGGAGCTGTTTTTT. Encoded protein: CASSLTVVNTGELFF.

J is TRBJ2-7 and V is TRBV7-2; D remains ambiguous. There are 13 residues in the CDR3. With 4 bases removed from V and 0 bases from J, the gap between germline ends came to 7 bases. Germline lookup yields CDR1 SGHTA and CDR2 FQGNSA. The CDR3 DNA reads TGTGCCAGCAGCTCCCCCTTCTCCTACGAGCAGTACTTC. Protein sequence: CASSSPFSYEQYF. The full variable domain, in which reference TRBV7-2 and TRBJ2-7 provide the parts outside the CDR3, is GAGVSQSPSNKVTEKGKDVELRCDPISGHTALYWYRQSLGQGLEFLIYFQGNSAPDKSGLPSDRFSAERTGGSVSTLTIQRTQQEDSAVYLCASSSPFSYEQYFGPGTRLTVT.

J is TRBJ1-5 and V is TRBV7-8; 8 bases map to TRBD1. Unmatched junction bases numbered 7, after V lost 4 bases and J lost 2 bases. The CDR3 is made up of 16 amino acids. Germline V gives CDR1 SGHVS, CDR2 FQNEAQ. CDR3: CASSSRTGWGNQPQHF. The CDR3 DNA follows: TGTGCCAGCAGCTCCCGGACAGGGTGGGGCAATCAGCCCCAGCATTTT.

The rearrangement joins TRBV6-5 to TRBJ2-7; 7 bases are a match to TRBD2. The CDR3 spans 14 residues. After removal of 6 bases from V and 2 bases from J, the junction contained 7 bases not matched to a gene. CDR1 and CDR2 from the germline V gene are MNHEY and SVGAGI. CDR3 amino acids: CASRRLAEAYEQYF. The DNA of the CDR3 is TGTGCCAGCAGACGACTAGCCGAGGCCTACGAGCAGTACTTC.

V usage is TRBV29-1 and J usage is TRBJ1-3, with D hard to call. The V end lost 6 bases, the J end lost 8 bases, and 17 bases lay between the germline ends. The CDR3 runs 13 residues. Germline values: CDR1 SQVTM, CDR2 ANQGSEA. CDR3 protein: CSVQRVSGDTIYF. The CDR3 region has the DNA TGCAGCGTCCAAAGAGTCTCGGGAGACACCATATATTTT.

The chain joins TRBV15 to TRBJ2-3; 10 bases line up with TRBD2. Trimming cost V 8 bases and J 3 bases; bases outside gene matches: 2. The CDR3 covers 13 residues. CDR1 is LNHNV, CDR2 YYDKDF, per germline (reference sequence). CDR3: CATSSGGTDTQYF. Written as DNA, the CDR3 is TGTGCCACCTCTAGCGGGGGAACAGATACGCAGTATTTT.

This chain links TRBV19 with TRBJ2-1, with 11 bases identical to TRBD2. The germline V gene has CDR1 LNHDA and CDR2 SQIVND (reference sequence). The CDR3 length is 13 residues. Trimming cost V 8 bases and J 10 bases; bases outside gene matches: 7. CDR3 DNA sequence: TGTGCCAGTGGCACTAGCGGGGGAGGGGAGCAGTTCTTC. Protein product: CASGTSGGGEQFF.